The clone carrying this T cell receptor beta chain was counted many times. Its antigen remains unknown. Ophthalmopathy patients showed a Clinical Activity Score of at least 3, NOSPECS grade of at least 4 and duration under 3 months. CDR1 is SQVTM and CDR2 is ANQGSEA in the germline V gene. The CDR3 has 12 residues. Trimming stripped 7 bases from V and 6 bases from J, with 16 bases between. TCR beta CDR3 regions were amplified from RNA transcripts. First-round RT-PCR of the TCR CDR3 relied on the HTBI primer set. Via MiXCR, TCRdb re-called the multiplex PCR reads, giving one row per CDR3 protein. Of fewer than 750,000 distinct CDR3 sequences listed, roughly 14% are singletons. This specimen comes from a study of T cells in Graves' hyperthyroidism and ophthalmopathy. General observations from the study: Model output signaled ophthalmopathy a median approximately six months ahead of onset. The blood repertoire included most of the expanded thyroid clonotypes above 0.001.

The sequence derives from a woman aged 40 to 50 with Graves' ophthalmopathy. V is TRBV29-1 and J is TRBJ2-7; tentative D call: TRBD2 (6 bases). Sequenced sample: blood. The DNA of the CDR3 is TGCAGCGCCGGGGACTCGCTGGGCGAGCAGTACTTC. Its translation: CSAGDSLGEQYF.